These 21 T cell receptor beta chains were sequenced from one sample in a study of T cell repertoires in aging, cancer and after chemotherapy. Rearranged V-D-J TRB sequences were amplified with a mixed TRB-A/B primer pool. MiXCR, applied by TCRdb to the multiplex PCR reads, yields one record per CDR3 protein. The table lists 5,500 to 7,000 distinct CDR3 sequences, around 30% of them singletons. The template was genomic DNA from peripheral blood, not RNA. Input material: blood. The receptor set was obtained from a human donor with a blood cancer.

The sample holds a few counts of this clonotype. The J gene is TRBJ2-7, the V gene TRBV4-3; D possibly corresponds to TRBD1 (6 bases). V lost 1 base to trimming and J lost 6 bases, with 16 bases between them. Looked up from germline, CDR1 is LGHNA and CDR2 is YSLEER. There are 15 residues in the CDR3. CDR3 residues: CASSQAWDTGREQYF. In nucleotides, the CDR3 is TGCGCCAGCAGCCAAGCATGGGACACCGGCCGCGAGCAGTACTTC.

This clonotype was counted only a few times. The V and J genes are TRBV19 and TRBJ2-7, with D maybe TRBD2 (6 bases). The germline V and J ends were trimmed by 5 bases and 7 bases, with 15 bases remaining between them. The germline V gene encodes CDR1 LNHDA and CDR2 SQIVND (reference sequence). The CDR3 is 13 residues long. The CDR3 is CASSWGPGGEQYF. CDR3 in DNA: TGTGCCAGTAGTTGGGGCCCTGGGGGGGAGCAGTACTTC.

The chain has TRBV4-2 and TRBJ1-5, with D unclear. With 0 bases removed from V and 3 bases from J, the gap between germline ends came to 9 bases. Germline V lookup: CDR1 LGHNA, CDR2 YNFKEQ. This CDR3 is built from 15 residues. This CDR3 reads CASSQDFGNNQPQHF. The CDR3 DNA sequence: TGTGCCAGCAGCCAAGATTTCGGTAACAATCAGCCCCAGCATTTT.

Judged by abundance, this clonotype is medium-sized. The chain links TRBV15 to TRBJ2-3; 11 bases agree with TRBD2. Germline trimming cut 2 bases from V and 2 bases from J; bases unmatched to any gene: 3. CDR1 is LNHNV, CDR2 YYDKDF, per germline (reference sequence). This CDR3 is 16 amino acids long. The CDR3 spells CATSRMTSGTTDTQYF. The DNA for the CDR3 is TGTGCCACCAGCAGAATGACTAGCGGGACCACAGATACGCAGTATTTT.

The gene calls are TRBV20-1 and TRBJ2-3; D is possibly TRBD1 (5 bases). V gave up 4 bases and J gave up 2 bases, with 16 bases separating them. Germline CDR1 DFQATT, CDR2 SNEGSKA (reference sequence). The CDR3 is made up of 15 amino acids. The CDR3: CSANLGHSVTDTQYF. The CDR3 region has the DNA TGCAGTGCTAATCTCGGACACAGCGTCACAGATACGCAGTATTTT.

In this sample, this clonotype turned up a few times. V usage is TRBV20-1 and J usage is TRBJ1-1, with TRBD1 identical over 8 bases. Trimming took 5 bases from V and 6 from J; bases not matched to a gene: 5. The CDR3 covers 12 residues. From germline, CDR1 is DFQATT and CDR2 SNEGSKA (reference sequence). The CDR3, as DNA: TGCAGTGCTTTCGACAGGGGTTCTGAAGCTTTCTTT. It specifies CSAFDRGSEAFF.

As to this clonotype: One base away lies a much larger clone, so this may be a sequencing read error. No conserved phenylalanine or tryptophan ends this CDR3, so it is likely a read error. The chain employs TRBV15 and TRBJ2-1; D gene unclear. Trimming cost V 2 bases and J 5 bases, with 7 bases left between them. This CDR3 has 13 residues. From germline, CDR1 is LNHNV and CDR2 YYDKDF (reference sequence). The CDR3 DNA reads TGTGCCACCAGCAGACAGAATGACAATGAGCAGTTCTTG. This gives the protein CATSRQNDNEQFL.

This clonotype has a handful of counts. V and J are TRBV20-1 and TRBJ1-6; no reliable D call. The germline gives CDR1 DFQATT, CDR2 SNEGSKA (reference sequence). This CDR3 region has 12 residues. The germline V and J ends were trimmed by 2 bases and 7 bases, with 6 bases remaining between them. CDR3 sequence: CSARRPNSPLHF. The CDR3, as DNA: TGCAGTGCTAGAAGACCGAATTCACCCCTCCACTTT.

The chain combines TRBV30 with TRBJ1-1; possibly TRBD1 for D (5 bases). V was pared by 5 bases and J by 7 bases, with 38 bases between. This CDR3 is 20 amino acids long. The V gene's germline CDR1 is GTSNPN and CDR2 SVGIG (reference sequence). CDR3 loop: CAWAPLRDSLWPDPDSEAFF. The DNA for the CDR3 is TGTGCCTGGGCCCCTCTACGAGATAGTCTATGGCCAGATCCCGACAGTGAAGCTTTCTTT. The full variable domain, its missing parts supplied by reference TRBV30 and TRBJ1-1, is SQTIHQWPATLVQPVGSPLSLECTVEGTSNPNLYWYRQAAGRGLQLLFYSVGIGQISSEVPQNLSASRPQDRQFILSSKKLLLSDSGFYLCAWAPLRDSLWPDPDSEAFFGQGTRLTVV.

The V call is TRBV4-1, the J call TRBJ2-2; the match to TRBD1 covers 7 bases. J was trimmed by 1 base and V by 0 bases; bases with no gene match: 5. CDR3 length equals 17 residues. In germline, CDR1 is MGHRA, CDR2 YSYEKL. CDR3 nucleotide sequence: TGCGCCAGCAGCCAAGATCGGCAGGGGGTGAACACCGGGGAGCTGTTTTTT. Protein: CASSQDRQGVNTGELFF.

This clonotype is medium-sized within its sample. This chain connects TRBV20-1 to TRBJ2-5; unclear D gene. The CDR3 is made up of 13 amino acids. Germline CDR1 is DFQATT and CDR2 is SNEGSKA (reference sequence). The V end lost 6 bases, the J end lost 2 bases, and 13 bases lay between the germline ends. The chain's CDR3 is CSATLALQETQYF. The DNA for the CDR3 is TGCAGTGCCACCCTCGCGCTTCAAGAGACCCAGTACTTC.

Relative to its sample, this clonotype is medium-sized (0.01 to 0.1%). The CDR3 sequence is CSVEDPLAGRYEQYF. Here the CDR3 DNA reads TGCAGCGTTGAAGACCCACTAGCGGGACGCTACGAGCAGTACTTC. The chain uses TRBV29-1 and TRBJ2-7; TRBD2 aligns across 10 bases. The CDR3 loop spans 15 amino acids. Germline V gives CDR1 SQVTM, CDR2 ANQGSEA. Losses at the gene ends were 0 bases for V and 3 bases for J; bases not matched to a gene: 5.

V and J are TRBV27 and TRBJ1-6; tentatively, D is TRBD1 (5 bases). The V gene's germline CDR1 is MNHEY and CDR2 SMNVEV (reference sequence). This CDR3 spans 13 amino acids. Trimming shortened V by 4 bases and J by 9 bases, and 10 bases separated the two germline ends. The CDR3, as DNA: TGTGCCAGCAGTTCAAACGGGGGTTCACCCCTCCACTTT. Residues: CASSSNGGSPLHF.

Judged by abundance, this clonotype is medium-sized (0.01 to 0.1%). The chain links TRBV13 to TRBJ2-7; 7 nucleotides agree with TRBD1. The CDR3 is made up of 14 amino acids. J was trimmed by 0 bases and V by 4 bases; bases with no gene match: 3. CDR1 PRHDT and CDR2 FYEKMQ come from the germline V gene (reference sequence). CDR3 in amino acids: CASSYDRASYEQYF. For the CDR3, the DNA is TGTGCCAGCAGCTACGACAGGGCCTCCTACGAGCAGTACTTC.

This clonotype is categorized as medium-sized. This chain joins TRBV6-2 or TRBV6-3 and TRBJ2-2, with a tentative D call TRBD2 (6 bases). The V end was cut by 6 bases, the J end by 4 bases, with 12 bases between. The germline V gene has CDR1 MNHEY and CDR2 SVGEGT. The CDR3 consists of 14 residues. The CDR3 sequence: CASRPDGSTGELFF. Written as DNA, the CDR3 is TGTGCCAGCAGGCCTGACGGGAGCACCGGGGAGCTGTTTTTT.

This clonotype counts as medium-sized (0.01 to 0.1%). The chain has TRBV5-1 and TRBJ2-3; tentatively, D is TRBD2 (5 bases). Per the germline V gene, CDR1 is SGHRS and CDR2 is YFSETQ. Between the trimmed V and J ends, which lost 0 bases and 0 bases, there was a span of 5 bases. The CDR3 runs to 14 residues. The CDR3 region is CASSLGGSTDTQYF. CDR3 DNA: TGCGCCAGCAGCTTGGGCGGGAGCACAGATACGCAGTATTTT.

The rearrangement links TRBV4-3 to TRBJ2-1; 10 bases align to TRBD2. Germline assignment: CDR1 LGHNA and CDR2 YSLEER. CDR3 length: 16 amino acids. The V segment lost 2 bases and the J segment 6 bases; nucleotides outside the gene matches: 7. In DNA form, the CDR3 reads TGCGCCAGCAGCCAATCTGTAGCGGGAGGCCGCAATGAGCAGTTCTTC. Translated, it gives CASSQSVAGGRNEQFF.

This clonotype turned up a few times. The chain uses TRBV6-5 and TRBJ2-7, with 8 bases matching TRBD1. In germline, CDR1 is MNHEY, CDR2 SVGAGI. This CDR3 region has 14 residues. V lost 6 bases, J lost 0 bases, and 4 bases stayed unmatched. The CDR3 loop is CASRAGGASYEQYF. In nucleotides, the CDR3 is TGTGCCAGCAGGGCAGGGGGCGCCTCCTACGAGCAGTACTTC.

This clonotype was seen a few times. The chain carries TRBV20-1 and TRBJ2-1; possibly TRBD1 or TRBD2 for D (5 bases each). Trimming left V 6 bases short and J 0 bases short, with 15 bases between. This CDR3 is 15 amino acids long. Germline V gives CDR1 DFQATT, CDR2 SNEGSKA (reference sequence). In nucleotides, the CDR3 is TGCAGTGCAAGGGGTGAGGGTAGCTCCTACAATGAGCAGTTCTTC. Its protein product is CSARGEGSSYNEQFF.

Within the sample, this clonotype is medium-sized. The V call is TRBV6-6, the J call TRBJ2-6; D not certain. Germline CDR1 and CDR2: MNHNY and SVGAGI (reference sequence). V was trimmed by 4 bases and J by 2 bases, leaving 0 bases between them. The CDR3 is made up of 12 amino acids. The chain's CDR3 is CASSSGANVLTF. In DNA form, the CDR3 reads TGTGCCAGCAGTTCTGGGGCCAACGTCCTGACTTTC.

The V gene is TRBV20-1, the J gene TRBJ2-4, with D perhaps TRBD1 (6 bases). The V and J ends lost 1 base and 0 bases respectively, with 7 bases between them. The CDR3 sequence is 14 residues long. Per germline, CDR1 DFQATT and CDR2 SNEGSKA (reference sequence). Written as DNA, the CDR3 is TGCAGTGCTAGAGGGGACATAGCCAAAAACATTCAGTACTTC. As protein: CSARGDIAKNIQYF.